A selection of T cell receptor beta chains follows, all from one sample in a study of cytomegalovirus exposure and HLA in healthy donors. Here immunoSEQ multiplex PCR was the method, and the copy in TCRdb shows in-frame clones only, minus some. The table includes about 98,000 clones, about 69% detected once. Sequenced sample: PBMCs. The receptor source for this set is a human donor in good health. The CDR3 runs from the conserved cysteine through the conserved F or W. The D gene is left open where the match is weak. A clone size is listed for some rows: how often the clone was seen (once, few, many), or a class if it is expanded.

V gene	D gene	J gene	clone size	CDR3 protein
TRBV19	TRBD1	TRBJ2-7	.	CASSRDRGISEQYF
TRBV7-8	.	TRBJ2-2	few	CASSYLPGGTLNTGELFF
TRBV27	TRBD2	TRBJ2-1	.	CASSVAGGNEQFF
TRBV6-1	.	TRBJ1-4	.	CASSDLGLANEKLFF
TRBV5-1	TRBD2	TRBJ2-5	.	CASSLGRGGPETQYF
TRBV27	.	TRBJ2-7	few	CASSSQREQYF
TRBV4-1	TRBD2	TRBJ2-1	.	CASSHPGTSGSYEQFF
TRBV19	TRBD2	TRBJ2-7	.	CASSISLSAGALGEQYF
TRBV6-5	.	TRBJ2-7	.	CASSWGGRGAEQYF
TRBV29-1	TRBD1	TRBJ1-2	.	CSVGTGFGDGYTF
TRBV29-1	.	TRBJ2-3	.	CSVEDSGTSTDTQYF
TRBV18	TRBD2	TRBJ2-1	.	CASSPQGGGHNEQFF
TRBV7-2	TRBD1	TRBJ2-7	few	CASSLSGQGAYEQYF
TRBV28	.	TRBJ1-5	.	CASGSPGIRAQPQHF
TRBV19	.	.	.	CASSMGTGEIYEQYF
TRBV27	TRBD2	TRBJ2-3	.	CASSSSTGGLTDTQYF
TRBV11-3	.	TRBJ2-5	few	CASSPGLAEQETQYF
TRBV10-1	TRBD1	TRBJ1-1	.	CASSVFDRGFRTEAFF
TRBV5-1	TRBD1	TRBJ2-1	.	CASSLVGQGPSSYNEQFF
TRBV7-3	.	TRBJ2-1	.	CASSLRAGTGLNEQFF
TRBV4-1	.	TRBJ2-5	once	CASSQWDYQETQYF
TRBV19	TRBD1	TRBJ1-6	.	CASSPGTANSPLHF
TRBV7-7	.	TRBJ1-2	few	CASSLYPTRYGYTF
TRBV4-2	TRBD2	TRBJ2-1	.	CASSGLAGYEQFF
TRBV14	.	TRBJ1-2	.	CASSQDLAPYYGYTF
TRBV5-1	.	TRBJ1-2	.	CASSAPGKKSPNYGYTF
TRBV19	TRBD2	TRBJ2-1	.	CASSTDTSGEYNEQFF